A selection of T cell receptor beta chains follows, all from one sample in a study of T cell clones after liver transplantation. Some clones are missing from TCRdb's copy, which holds only in-frame ones; the method was immunoSEQ multiplex PCR. Counted here are around 77,000 clones, about four fifths occurring once; the ten biggest clones make up approximately 0.81%. The sample was CD4+ T cells from blood, taken 12 months after liver transplant. The receptors come from a human patient who received a liver transplant. Some T cells here may be from the graft donor. Both conserved end residues are part of each CDR3. The D gene is left open where the match is weak. Part of the rows lack a size; the others show once, few, many or a class for expanded clones.

d_gene: TRBD2
j_gene: TRBJ2-7
len: 19
v_gene: TRBV5-1
abundance: .
CDR3nt: TGCGCCAGCAGCTTGGCCCCCTTTTCTACTAGCGGGACCGTCTACGAGCAGTACTTC
CDR3aa: CASSLAPFSTSGTVYEQYF

d_gene: TRBD2
j_gene: TRBJ2-3
len: 17
v_gene: TRBV2
abundance: .
CDR3nt: TGTGCCAGCAGTACCCGAGCGGGAGGGGAGGTCACAGATACGCAGTATTTT
CDR3aa: CASSTRAGGEVTDTQYF

d_gene: TRBD1
j_gene: TRBJ1-2
len: 16
v_gene: TRBV15
abundance: .
CDR3nt: TGTGCCACCAGCAGACCCCGGGACAGGGGGCTCCATGGCTACACCTTC
CDR3aa: CATSRPRDRGLHGYTF

d_gene: .
j_gene: TRBJ2-1
len: 15
v_gene: TRBV5-1
abundance: .
CDR3nt: TGCGCCAGCAGCCAAACGGAGGGCTCCTACAATGAGCAGTTCTTC
CDR3aa: CASSQTEGSYNEQFF

d_gene: TRBD2
j_gene: TRBJ2-7
len: 14
v_gene: TRBV5-1
abundance: .
CDR3nt: TGCGCCAGCAGCTTGGGTTCTAGCGGCTACGAGCAGTACTTC
CDR3aa: CASSLGSSGYEQYF

d_gene: .
j_gene: TRBJ1-1
len: 14
v_gene: TRBV29-1
abundance: once
CDR3nt: TGCAGCGTTGCGGAGTGGACGGCGAACACTGAAGCTTTCTTT
CDR3aa: CSVAEWTANTEAFF

d_gene: TRBD1
j_gene: TRBJ2-2
len: 15
v_gene: TRBV18
abundance: medium-sized
CDR3nt: TGTGCCAGCTCATCGGGACAGGTTCCATCGGGGGAGCTGTTTTTT
CDR3aa: CASSSGQVPSGELFF

d_gene: TRBD1
j_gene: TRBJ2-7
len: 13
v_gene: TRBV7-9
abundance: .
CDR3nt: TGTGCCAGCAGCGCTCCAGGGGGCTACGAGCAGTACTTC
CDR3aa: CASSAPGGYEQYF

d_gene: .
j_gene: TRBJ1-2
len: 15
v_gene: TRBV28
abundance: .
CDR3nt: TGTGCCAGTCGAAGACCCTCCGGGGGAAAGTCCTATTACACCTTC
CDR3aa: CASRRPSGGKSYYTF

d_gene: .
j_gene: TRBJ2-3
len: 15
v_gene: TRBV5-6
abundance: .
CDR3nt: TGTGCCAGCAGCTACGTAGAAGCAGGGCAGGATACGCAGTATTTT
CDR3aa: CASSYVEAGQDTQYF

d_gene: .
j_gene: TRBJ2-3
len: 11
v_gene: TRBV20-1
abundance: .
CDR3nt: TGCAGTGCTAAATGGGGCGATACGCAGTATTTT
CDR3aa: CSAKWGDTQYF

d_gene: .
j_gene: TRBJ2-7
len: 17
v_gene: TRBV28
abundance: .
CDR3nt: TGTGCCAGCAGTTTAGAGGCAGCGCGCTGGGGACTCTACGAGCAGTACTTC
CDR3aa: CASSLEAARWGLYEQYF

d_gene: .
j_gene: TRBJ1-1
len: 16
v_gene: TRBV5-1
abundance: .
CDR3nt: TGCGCCAGCAGCTTGGGGGGTTCACAGGGCGGCACTGAAGCTTTCTTT
CDR3aa: CASSLGGSQGGTEAFF

d_gene: TRBD1
j_gene: TRBJ1-1
len: 12
v_gene: TRBV28
abundance: .
CDR3nt: TGTGCCAGCAGCTCAAGACAGGGGGCAGCTTTCTTT
CDR3aa: CASSSRQGAAFF

d_gene: TRBD1
j_gene: TRBJ2-2
len: 17
v_gene: TRBV10-1
abundance: .
CDR3nt: TGCGCCAGCAGTCGAACCGGGACAGGGTTTGGTGCCGGGGAGCTGTTTTTT
CDR3aa: CASSRTGTGFGAGELFF

d_gene: .
j_gene: TRBJ1-5
len: 14
v_gene: TRBV6-5
abundance: .
CDR3nt: TGTGCCAGCAGCCCTAGGGGTGGCAATCAGCCCCAGCATTTT
CDR3aa: CASSPRGGNQPQHF

d_gene: .
j_gene: TRBJ1-2
len: 14
v_gene: TRBV6-5
abundance: .
CDR3nt: TGTGCCAGCAGTACCGTAGAGATCCCGGGAAAGGCTAACTTC
CDR3aa: CASSTVEIPGKANF

d_gene: .
j_gene: TRBJ1-2
len: 11
v_gene: TRBV9
abundance: .
CDR3nt: TGTGCCAGCAGCTACGGCTATGGCTACACCTTC
CDR3aa: CASSYGYGYTF

d_gene: .
j_gene: TRBJ1-5
len: 13
v_gene: TRBV5-1
abundance: .
CDR3nt: TGCGCCAGCAGCCCGGAGGGGGGTCAGCCCCAGCATTTT
CDR3aa: CASSPEGGQPQHF

d_gene: TRBD2
j_gene: TRBJ2-5
len: 18
v_gene: TRBV7-3
abundance: .
CDR3nt: TGTGCCAGCAGCCCAAGGCGTGGCGGGAGGCAGCCGGGGGAGACCCAGTACTTC
CDR3aa: CASSPRRGGRQPGETQYF

d_gene: .
j_gene: TRBJ1-1
len: 15
v_gene: TRBV5-1
abundance: .
CDR3nt: TGCGCCAGCGCCATATCCGGAAGCGCGAACACTGAAGCTTTCTTT
CDR3aa: CASAISGSANTEAFF

d_gene: TRBD2
j_gene: TRBJ2-7
len: 16
v_gene: TRBV9
abundance: .
CDR3nt: TGTGCCAGCAGCTCGGGGGGGACTCGAAAGCTCTACGAGCAGTACTTC
CDR3aa: CASSSGGTRKLYEQYF

d_gene: TRBD1
j_gene: TRBJ2-1
len: 13
v_gene: TRBV2
abundance: .
CDR3nt: TGTGCCAGCGTAGGACAGGGTTCCAATGAGCAGTTCTTC
CDR3aa: CASVGQGSNEQFF

d_gene: .
j_gene: TRBJ2-3
len: 15
v_gene: TRBV7-9
abundance: .
CDR3nt: TGTGCCAGCAGCTCACTACCGGCGGGCACAGATACGCAGTATTTT
CDR3aa: CASSSLPAGTDTQYF

d_gene: TRBD2
j_gene: TRBJ2-1
len: 15
v_gene: TRBV5-6
abundance: few
CDR3nt: TGTGCCAGCAGCTTAGCGGGAGTCTCCTACAATGAGCAGTTCTTC
CDR3aa: CASSLAGVSYNEQFF

d_gene: TRBD1
j_gene: TRBJ2-1
len: 14
v_gene: TRBV2
abundance: once
CDR3nt: TGTGCCAGCAGTATCTCAGGGGGCGACAATGAGCAGTTCTTC
CDR3aa: CASSISGGDNEQFF

d_gene: .
j_gene: TRBJ2-7
len: 13
v_gene: TRBV11-2
abundance: .
CDR3nt: TGTGCCAGCAGCTCGAGAGCCTCCTACGAGCAGTACTTC
CDR3aa: CASSSRASYEQYF

d_gene: .
j_gene: TRBJ2-1
len: 17
v_gene: TRBV4-1
abundance: .
CDR3nt: TGCGCCAGCAGCCAGAACCGACTCGTGCGTAATTACAATGAGCAGTTCTTC
CDR3aa: CASSQNRLVRNYNEQFF

d_gene: TRBD1
j_gene: TRBJ1-1
len: 15
v_gene: TRBV18
abundance: .
CDR3nt: TGTGCCAGCTCACCGGTGACAGGGCAAGGCACTGAAGCTTTCTTT
CDR3aa: CASSPVTGQGTEAFF

d_gene: .
j_gene: TRBJ1-1
len: 12
v_gene: TRBV29-1
abundance: .
CDR3nt: TGCAGCGTTTTAGCCGCGAACACTGAAGCTTTCTTT
CDR3aa: CSVLAANTEAFF

d_gene: TRBD1
j_gene: TRBJ1-2
len: 14
v_gene: TRBV28
abundance: .
CDR3nt: TGTGCCAGCAGTCCCGGGACAGTTAACTATGGCTACACCTTC
CDR3aa: CASSPGTVNYGYTF

d_gene: TRBD1
j_gene: TRBJ2-2
len: 14
v_gene: TRBV6-1
abundance: .
CDR3nt: TGTGCCAGCAGTTGGGACAGGGACACCGGGGAGCTGTTTTTT
CDR3aa: CASSWDRDTGELFF

d_gene: .
j_gene: TRBJ2-7
len: 11
v_gene: TRBV20-1
abundance: .
CDR3nt: TGCAGTGCTAGGGTCAGCTACGAGCAGTACTTC
CDR3aa: CSARVSYEQYF

d_gene: TRBD1
j_gene: TRBJ1-4
len: 14
v_gene: TRBV28
abundance: .
CDR3nt: TGTGCCAGCAGGATTAGCAGGGGGCGCGAAAAACTGTTTTTT
CDR3aa: CASRISRGREKLFF

d_gene: .
j_gene: TRBJ2-5
len: 16
v_gene: TRBV9
abundance: .
CDR3nt: TGTGCCAGCAGCGTAGCCACGGGGGCACTACAAGAGACCCAGTACTTC
CDR3aa: CASSVATGALQETQYF

d_gene: TRBD1
j_gene: TRBJ1-2
len: 15
v_gene: TRBV6-6
abundance: .
CDR3nt: TGTGCCAGCAGGTCCGGGACAGGGATCGGCTATGGCTACACCTTC
CDR3aa: CASRSGTGIGYGYTF

d_gene: .
j_gene: TRBJ2-2
len: 15
v_gene: TRBV27
abundance: .
CDR3nt: TGTGCCAGCAGTTTTGTGAGACTGAACACCGGGGAGCTGTTTTTT
CDR3aa: CASSFVRLNTGELFF

d_gene: .
j_gene: TRBJ2-6
len: 18
v_gene: TRBV27
abundance: .
CDR3nt: TGTGCCAGCAGTAGACGGACAGTATACTCCTCTGGGGCCAACGTCCTGACTTTC
CDR3aa: CASSRRTVYSSGANVLTF

d_gene: .
j_gene: TRBJ2-2
len: 15
v_gene: TRBV5-4
abundance: .
CDR3nt: TGTGCCAGCAGCTTGTTAAGGGGGGGCACCGGGGAGCTGTTTTTT
CDR3aa: CASSLLRGGTGELFF

d_gene: .
j_gene: TRBJ2-4
len: 17
v_gene: TRBV19
abundance: .
CDR3nt: TGTGCCAGTAGTATAGATATGCGACAGTTAGCCAAAAACATTCAGTACTTC
CDR3aa: CASSIDMRQLAKNIQYF